These T cell receptor beta chains were read from a single sample in a study of T cell responses to AZD1222 COVID-19 vaccine. The table came from immunoSEQ multiplex PCR; TCRdb's copy has only in-frame clones and leaves some out. This table holds 25,000 to 30,000 clones, roughly 78% found once. This material consisted of peripheral blood, taken on day 0 of AZD1222 vaccination. All receptors come from an adult in good health. Both conserved end residues are part of each CDR3. A D gene is named only where the DNA matches it firmly. The size field is filled for only some rows; it gives once, few, many or a size class.

-	14	-	TRBJ1-1	TRBV7-3	CASSSRGEATEAFF	TGTGCCAGCAGCTCTAGGGGGGAAGCGACTGAAGCTTTCTTT
-	14	-	TRBJ2-7	TRBV6-5	CASSGRHGPYEQYF	TGTGCCAGCAGCGGACGACATGGACCCTACGAGCAGTACTTC
-	13	-	TRBJ2-5	TRBV18	CASSSGVQETQYF	TGTGCCAGCTCCTCGGGGGTCCAAGAGACCCAGTACTTC
few	15	TRBD2	TRBJ2-3	TRBV18	CASSPTSGITDTQYF	TGTGCCAGCTCACCAACTAGCGGGATCACAGATACGCAGTATTTT
-	13	-	TRBJ2-2	TRBV9	CASSVGSPGELFF	TGTGCCAGCAGCGTAGGTAGCCCCGGGGAGCTGTTTTTT
-	14	TRBD2	TRBJ2-1	TRBV5-4	CASSLRGGGNEQFF	TGTGCCAGCAGCTTGCGGGGGGGCGGGAATGAGCAGTTCTTC
-	16	-	TRBJ1-3	TRBV18	CASSPSMGRAGNTIYF	TGTGCCAGCTCACCATCGATGGGCAGGGCTGGAAACACCATATATTTT
-	17	TRBD1	TRBJ2-2	TRBV27	CASSFRLDRANTGELFF	TGTGCCAGCAGTTTCCGACTTGACAGGGCGAACACCGGGGAGCTGTTTTTT
-	16	-	TRBJ2-6	TRBV4-3	CASSQEEGSGANVLTF	TGCGCCAGCAGCCAAGAAGAGGGCTCTGGGGCCAACGTCCTGACTTTC
-	14	TRBD2	TRBJ2-2	TRBV7-9	CASSYPGLAVELFF	TGTGCCAGCAGCTATCCCGGACTAGCGGTGGAGCTGTTTTTT
-	15	TRBD2	TRBJ2-7	TRBV10-3	CAISGTSGGAYEQYF	TGTGCCATCAGTGGAACTAGCGGGGGGGCATACGAGCAGTACTTC
-	15	TRBD1	TRBJ1-5	TRBV5-5	CASRKGQFGNQPQHF	TGTGCCAGCAGGAAGGGACAGTTTGGGAATCAGCCCCAGCATTTT
-	13	-	TRBJ2-1	TRBV3-1/TRBV3-2	CASSLTGTGEQFF	TGTGCCAGCAGCCTTACAGGTACCGGGGAGCAGTTCTTC
-	18	TRBD2	TRBJ2-1	TRBV2	CASSEARVTSGNYNEQFF	TGTGCCAGCAGTGAAGCGCGAGTGACTAGCGGGAACTACAATGAGCAGTTCTTC
-	18	-	TRBJ1-4	TRBV7-2	CASSLGLGRGGVGEKLFF	TGTGCCAGCAGCTTGGGTTTGGGCCGGGGGGGTGTTGGTGAAAAACTGTTTTTT
-	16	-	TRBJ2-7	TRBV5-5	CASSPISGQLSYEQYF	TGTGCCAGCAGCCCTATTTCGGGGCAGCTCTCCTACGAGCAGTACTTC
-	15	-	TRBJ2-1	TRBV3-1/TRBV3-2	CASSQDLGEGDEQFF	TGTGCCAGCAGCCAAGATCTTGGCGAGGGGGATGAGCAGTTCTTC
-	15	TRBD1	TRBJ1-2	TRBV19	CASSPRQGRNYGYTF	TGTGCCAGTAGTCCCCGACAGGGGCGTAACTATGGCTACACCTTC
-	11	-	TRBJ2-1	TRBV12-5	CASGLVGPRFF	TGTGCTAGTGGTTTAGTGGGGCCCCGGTTCTTC
-	15	TRBD1	TRBJ2-5	TRBV5-1	CASSPPDRGQETQYF	TGCGCCAGCAGCCCTCCTGACAGGGGGCAAGAGACCCAGTACTTC
-	15	-	TRBJ1-5	TRBV7-2	CASSLVAGGNQPQHF	TGTGCCAGCAGCTTAGTAGCAGGGGGCAATCAGCCCCAGCATTTT
-	15	TRBD1	TRBJ2-5	TRBV6-6	CASRLQGLGQETQYF	TGTGCCAGCAGGCTACAGGGGTTGGGCCAAGAGACCCAGTACTTC
-	14	TRBD2	TRBJ2-3	TRBV19	CASKKRGVTDTQYF	TGTGCCAGTAAAAAGCGGGGGGTCACAGATACGCAGTATTTT
-	15	-	TRBJ2-1	TRBV5-1	CASSLVGAGSNEQFF	TGCGCCAGCAGCTTGGTCGGGGCGGGAAGCAATGAGCAGTTCTTC
-	15	-	TRBJ1-5	TRBV27	CASSISGTGDQPQHF	TGTGCCAGCTCAATTTCAGGGACGGGAGATCAGCCCCAGCATTTT
-	15	TRBD2	TRBJ2-1	TRBV6-1	CASSDWTRSRNEQFF	TGTGCCAGCAGTGATTGGACTAGGAGCAGGAATGAGCAGTTCTTC
-	16	-	TRBJ1-6	TRBV5-1	CASSLGLTAKNSPLHF	TGCGCCAGCAGCTTGGGACTTACAGCAAAAAATTCACCCCTCCACTTT
-	15	-	TRBJ1-3	TRBV30	CAWSLGGTTGNTIYF	TGTGCCTGGAGCCTGGGGGGGACAACTGGAAACACCATATATTTT
few	13	-	TRBJ1-2	TRBV5-1	CASSPGSPYGYTF	TGCGCCAGCAGCCCGGGATCCCCCTATGGCTACACCTTC
-	14	-	TRBJ1-1	TRBV7-9	CASITGAGRTEAFF	TGTGCCAGCATCACTGGGGCAGGGCGTACTGAAGCTTTCTTT
-	15	TRBD2	TRBJ2-1	TRBV2	CASRRTSGSGNEQFF	TGTGCCAGCAGGAGGACTAGCGGGAGTGGCAATGAGCAGTTCTTC
-	15	-	TRBJ1-2	TRBV7-9	CASTPRGGHKEGYTF	TGTGCCAGCACCCCCCGAGGGGGGCACAAAGAAGGCTACACCTTC
-	13	-	TRBJ2-5	TRBV5-4	CASNTPGGETQYF	TGTGCCAGCAACACCCCCGGGGGAGAGACCCAGTACTTC
-	14	-	TRBJ1-1	TRBV3-1/TRBV3-2	CASSQVTGGSEAFF	TGTGCCAGCAGCCAAGTAACAGGCGGCTCTGAAGCTTTCTTT
once	12	-	TRBJ1-2	TRBV12-3/TRBV12-4	CASSLAGAGYTF	TGTGCCAGCAGTCTGGCAGGGGCTGGCTACACCTTC
few	11	-	TRBJ2-1	TRBV12-3/TRBV12-4	CASRAIDEQFF	TGTGCCAGCCGGGCTATTGATGAGCAGTTCTTC
once	12	-	TRBJ1-6	TRBV28	CASREGLPPLHF	TGTGCCAGCAGGGAGGGGCTCCCACCCCTCCACTTT
-	11	-	TRBJ2-3	TRBV12-5	CASGRGDTQYF	TGTGCTAGTGGCCGAGGTGATACGCAGTATTTT
-	15	-	TRBJ2-3	TRBV5-1	CASSLVGRVTDTQYF	TGCGCCAGCAGCTTGGTCGGTCGGGTTACAGATACGCAGTATTTT
once	13	TRBD1	TRBJ1-5	TRBV5-1	CASSSTGLEPQHF	TGCGCCAGCAGCTCGACAGGGTTGGAGCCCCAGCATTTT
-	12	-	TRBJ1-5	TRBV29-1	CSVGSSNQPQHF	TGCAGCGTTGGCAGTAGCAATCAGCCCCAGCATTTT
-	11	-	TRBJ2-1	TRBV7-2	CASSFSQIQFF	TGTGCCAGCAGCTTCTCCCAGATACAGTTCTTC
-	15	-	TRBJ1-1	TRBV5-4	CASSPGRGVNTEAFF	TGTGCCAGCAGCCCCGGACGGGGGGTGAACACTGAAGCTTTCTTT
-	14	-	TRBJ2-7	TRBV5-1	CASSLSLADYEQYF	TGCGCCAGCAGCTTGTCCCTAGCAGACTACGAGCAGTACTTC
few	14	-	TRBJ2-7	TRBV6-5	CASSQTRLVGEQYF	TGTGCCAGCAGTCAAACCCGACTAGTTGGCGAGCAGTACTTC
-	18	TRBD2	TRBJ2-1	TRBV6-2/TRBV6-3	CASSYSSTSGRALNEQFF	TGTGCCAGCAGTTATTCCTCGACTAGCGGGAGGGCCCTAAATGAGCAGTTCTTC
-	15	TRBD2	TRBJ2-1	TRBV9	CASSVDGGKNNEQFF	TGTGCCAGCAGCGTAGACGGGGGGAAAAACAATGAGCAGTTCTTC
-	13	TRBD2	TRBJ2-1	TRBV18	CASSARLADEQFF	TGTGCCAGCTCGGCGCGACTAGCCGATGAGCAGTTCTTC
-	15	TRBD2	TRBJ2-2	TRBV7-2	CASSLNSGSTGELFF	TGTGCCAGCAGCTTGAATAGCGGGAGCACCGGGGAGCTGTTTTTT
-	16	TRBD2	TRBJ2-1	TRBV5-1	CASSPRGLAEGNEQFF	TGCGCCAGCAGCCCTCGGGGACTAGCGGAGGGGAATGAGCAGTTCTTC
-	12	TRBD1	TRBJ1-1	TRBV29-1	CSAKGTGTEAFF	TGCAGCGCGAAGGGGACAGGGACCGAAGCTTTCTTT